This T cell receptor (beta chain) was obtained from a study of T-cell reconstitution after alpha-beta-depleted transplantation in children. V was shortened by 2 bases and J by 2 bases, with 5 bases between the two germline ends. The germline gives CDR1 SGHRS, CDR2 YFSETQ. The CDR3 covers 12 residues. This clonotype was picked up many times. Preparation of the TCRbeta library involved a method that used unique molecular identifiers. Via MiXCR, TCRdb re-called the PCR reads, giving one row per CDR3 protein. The sample consists of 170,000 or so distinct CDR3 sequences, approximately 7% of them appearing once.

The chain links TRBV5-1 to TRBJ2-7; D not certain. The clonotype comes from a human donor who donated a stem cell graft to a child with Wiskott-Aldrich syndrome. Sequencing used PBMCs from the stem cell graft donor, obtained from the stem cell graft. The CDR3 DNA reads TGCGCCAGCAGCTTCGGTCCCTACGAGCAGTACTTC. Its translation is CASSFGPYEQYF.